A single sample gave rise to the 5 T cell receptor beta chains below, sequenced in a study of CD8 T cells in Susac syndrome. The authors reverse transcribed 0.5 to 1 ug RNA with random hexamers. TCRdb reanalysed the immunoSEQ multiplex PCR reads using MiXCR and keeps one entry per CDR3 protein. The table records over 200,000 distinct CDR3 sequences, roughly 94% of them present only once. Specimen: CD4+ T cells from PBMCs. These receptors were taken from a human donor with multiple sclerosis.

The rearrangement joins TRBV5-6 to TRBJ2-7; no clear D gene. CDR1 is SGHDT and CDR2 is YYEEEE in the germline V gene. The CDR3 consists of 17 residues. Trimming shortened V by 0 bases and J by 3 bases, and 19 bases separated the two germline ends. The CDR3 sequence is CASSLEGKTAGGYEQYF. The DNA of the CDR3 is TGTGCCAGCAGCTTGGAAGGCAAAACGGCAGGCGGCTACGAGCAGTACTTC.

The V gene is TRBV29-1, the J gene TRBJ1-3; the D gene is possibly TRBD1 (5 bases). Germline V gene data show CDR1 as SQVTM and CDR2 as ANQGSEA. This CDR3 has 13 amino acids. Trimming left V 4 bases short and J 2 bases short, with 9 bases between. The CDR3 bases are TGCAGCGTTGTATCAGGGCCTGGAAACACCATATATTTT. Translated, it gives CSVVSGPGNTIYF.

This chain joins TRBV9 and TRBJ2-3; D call uncertain. Germline values: CDR1 SGDLS, CDR2 YYNGEE. The CDR3 runs to 13 residues. Between the trimmed V and J ends, which lost 0 bases and 2 bases, there was a span of 4 bases. CDR3 nucleotides: TGTGCCAGCAGCGTAGCTCCCACAGATACGCAGTATTTT. Amino acid sequence: CASSVAPTDTQYF.

The CDR3: CASGSQGYQPQHF. CDR3 sequence (DNA): TGTGCCAGCGGGTCACAGGGATATCAGCCCCAGCATTTT. The gene calls are TRBV12-3 or TRBV12-4 and TRBJ1-5; TRBD1 might be the D (6 bases). Trimming stripped 8 bases from V and 5 bases from J, with 13 bases between. CDR3 length: 13 amino acids.

The chain links TRBV29-1 to TRBJ2-3; 8 bases match TRBD2. Germline CDR1 and CDR2: SQVTM and ANQGSEA. V lost 6 bases and J lost 0; bases outside the gene matches: 8. The CDR3 spans 15 residues. The CDR3 sequence is CSVLAGRASTDTQYF. The CDR3 nucleotides are TGCAGCGTACTGGCCGGGAGGGCTAGCACAGATACGCAGTATTTT.